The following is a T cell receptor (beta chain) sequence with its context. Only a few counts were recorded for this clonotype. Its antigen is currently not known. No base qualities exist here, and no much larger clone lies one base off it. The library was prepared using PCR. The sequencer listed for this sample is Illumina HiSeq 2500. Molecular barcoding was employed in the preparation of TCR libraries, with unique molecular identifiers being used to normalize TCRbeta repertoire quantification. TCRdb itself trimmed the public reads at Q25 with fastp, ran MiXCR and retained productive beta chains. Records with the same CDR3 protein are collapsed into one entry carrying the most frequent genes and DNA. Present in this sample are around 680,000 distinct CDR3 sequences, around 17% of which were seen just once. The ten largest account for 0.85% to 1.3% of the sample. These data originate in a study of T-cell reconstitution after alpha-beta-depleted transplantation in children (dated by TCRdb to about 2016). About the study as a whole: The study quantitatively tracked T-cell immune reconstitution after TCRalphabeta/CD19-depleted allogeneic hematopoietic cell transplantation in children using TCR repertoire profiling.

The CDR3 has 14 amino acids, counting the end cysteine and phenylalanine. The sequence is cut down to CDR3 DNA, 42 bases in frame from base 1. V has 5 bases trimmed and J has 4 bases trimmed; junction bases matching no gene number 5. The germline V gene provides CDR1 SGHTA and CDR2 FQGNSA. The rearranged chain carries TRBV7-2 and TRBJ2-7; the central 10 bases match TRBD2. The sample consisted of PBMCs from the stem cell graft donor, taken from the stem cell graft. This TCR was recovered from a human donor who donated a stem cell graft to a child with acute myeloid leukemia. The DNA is TGTGCCAGCAGCCCAAGCGGGGGGGGATACGAGCAGTACTTC. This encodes CASSPSGGGYEQYF.